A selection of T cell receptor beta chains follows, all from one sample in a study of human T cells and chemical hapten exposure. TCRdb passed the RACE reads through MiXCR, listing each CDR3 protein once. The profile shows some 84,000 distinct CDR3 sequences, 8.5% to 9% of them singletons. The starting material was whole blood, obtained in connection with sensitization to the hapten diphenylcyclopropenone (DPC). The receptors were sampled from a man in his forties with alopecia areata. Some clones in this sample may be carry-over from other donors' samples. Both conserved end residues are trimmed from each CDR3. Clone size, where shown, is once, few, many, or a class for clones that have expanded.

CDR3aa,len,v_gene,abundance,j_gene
ASSPGTGWSTEAF,13,TRBV6-2/TRBV6-3,few,TRBJ1-1
ASSDPRGTYEQY,12,TRBV6-2/TRBV6-3,.,TRBJ2-7
ASSVGSGGRNSPLH,14,TRBV9,many,TRBJ1-6
ASSTRTLYTEAF,12,TRBV13,many,TRBJ1-1
ASSLVGEGAYTDTQY,15,TRBV7-6,.,TRBJ2-3
ASSYFSMNTEAF,12,TRBV6-2/TRBV6-3,many,TRBJ1-1
ATSQGTSGNEETQY,14,TRBV24-1,.,TRBJ2-5
ASSYDRLNSPLH,12,TRBV6-5,many,TRBJ1-6
SARQGVGETQY,11,TRBV29-1,many,TRBJ2-5
ASSSITYNEQF,11,TRBV5-4,few,TRBJ2-1
ASSLETARQPQH,12,TRBV7-2,.,TRBJ1-5
ASSYSTGGGYNEQF,14,TRBV6-5,few,TRBJ2-1
SVADSWNQPQH,11,TRBV29-1,many,TRBJ1-5
ASSSTYNEQF,10,TRBV7-2,many,TRBJ2-1
ATSRQDSNQPQH,12,TRBV15,.,TRBJ1-5
ASRGMGVSEAF,11,TRBV6-2/TRBV6-3,few,TRBJ1-1
ASSFTQADTQY,11,TRBV11-2,many,TRBJ2-3
SARGWGLAGGTGELF,15,TRBV20-1,few,TRBJ2-2
SARTETGANVLT,12,TRBV20-1,many,TRBJ2-6
ASSATTGNLNYEQY,14,TRBV6-1,many,TRBJ2-7
ASSSADSQETQY,12,TRBV27,many,TRBJ2-5
ASSLRGAWEKLF,12,TRBV27,many,TRBJ1-4
ASRQGQGINLENIQY,15,TRBV2,few,TRBJ2-4
ASSPTSSLGSGETQY,15,TRBV12-3/TRBV12-4,few,TRBJ2-5
SAKRTSGSPYEQY,13,TRBV20-1,few,TRBJ2-7
SARAAGQGLKGYT,13,TRBV20-1,many,TRBJ1-2